Reported below is one T cell receptor beta chain. V dropped 4 bases and J dropped 2; count of bases not matched to a gene: 6. Per germline, CDR1 SGHDN and CDR2 FVKESK. The CDR3 is made up of 15 amino acids. The sample is drawn from a study of blood T cell repertoires in COVID-19. Study summary: Acute and convalescent COVID-19 specimens originated in the United States, Italy and Spain. PBMCs, B-cell-depleted T cells, or T cells provided the cDNA or gDNA that made up the material.

In the original workflow: Researchers report that nucleated cell counts were estimated from reference gene primer amplification. The data were produced by immunoSEQ multiplex PCR, yet TCRdb's version contains in-frame clones alone and is incomplete. V, J and clone size are those of that table, while D and trimming were read from the DNA. The sample records under 150,000 clones, roughly nine tenths being singletons. Sequencing was performed on peripheral blood. This receptor was taken from a woman in her fifties or sixties with active COVID-19. The chain couples TRBV14 to TRBJ2-7; 9 bases align to TRBD2. Here the CDR3 DNA reads TGTGCCAGCAGCCGGGATAGCGGGAGTACCTACGAGCAGTACTTC. This sequence encodes CASSRDSGSTYEQYF.